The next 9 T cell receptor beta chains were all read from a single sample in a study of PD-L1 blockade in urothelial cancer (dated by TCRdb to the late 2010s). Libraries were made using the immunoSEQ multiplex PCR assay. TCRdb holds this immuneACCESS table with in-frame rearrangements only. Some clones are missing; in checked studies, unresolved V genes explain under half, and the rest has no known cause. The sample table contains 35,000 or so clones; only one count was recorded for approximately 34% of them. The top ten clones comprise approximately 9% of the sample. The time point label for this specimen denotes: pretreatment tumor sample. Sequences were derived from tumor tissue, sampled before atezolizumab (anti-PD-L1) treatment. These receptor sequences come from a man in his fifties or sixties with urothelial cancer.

The CDR3 nucleotides are TGTGCCAGTCAAGGCAGGGGCCCCTTGCGGGAGCAGTACTTC. It codes for CASQGRGPLREQYF. V and J are TRBV19 and TRBJ2-7, with D perhaps TRBD1 (6 bases). The CDR3 has 14 residues. Germline lookup yields CDR1 LNHDA and CDR2 SQIVND (reference sequence). V dropped 8 bases and J dropped 7 bases, with 21 bases sitting between them.

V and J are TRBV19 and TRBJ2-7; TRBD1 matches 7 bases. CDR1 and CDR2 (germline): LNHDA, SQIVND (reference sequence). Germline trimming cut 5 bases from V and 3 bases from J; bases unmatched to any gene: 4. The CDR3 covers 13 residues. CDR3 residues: CASSDRAGYEQYF. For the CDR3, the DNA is TGTGCCAGTAGTGACAGGGCCGGCTACGAGCAGTACTTC.

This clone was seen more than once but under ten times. The CDR3 loop is CASSLSGSTSNEQFF. CDR3 in DNA: TGTGCCAGCAGTTTAAGTGGGAGTACATCTAATGAGCAGTTCTTC. The chain has TRBV28 and TRBJ2-1; D may be TRBD2 (5 bases). CDR3 length equals 15 residues. Trimming shortened V by 2 bases and J by 7 bases, and 15 bases separated the two germline ends. The V gene's germline CDR1 is MDHEN and CDR2 SYDVKM.

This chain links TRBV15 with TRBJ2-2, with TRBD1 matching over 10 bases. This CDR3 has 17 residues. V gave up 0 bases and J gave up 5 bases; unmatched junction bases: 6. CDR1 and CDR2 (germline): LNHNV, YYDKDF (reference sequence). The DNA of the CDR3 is TGTGCCACCAGCAGAGATAAAGGGACAGGGGAAACCGGGGAGCTGTTTTTT. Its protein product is CATSRDKGTGETGELFF.

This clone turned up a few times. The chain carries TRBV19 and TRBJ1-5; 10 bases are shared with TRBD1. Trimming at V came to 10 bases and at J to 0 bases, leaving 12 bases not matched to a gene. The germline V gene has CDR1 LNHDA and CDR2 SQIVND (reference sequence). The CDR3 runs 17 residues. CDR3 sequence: CATARGQGTDSNQPQHF. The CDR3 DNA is TGTGCCACCGCGCGGGGACAGGGGACTGATAGCAATCAGCCCCAGCATTTT. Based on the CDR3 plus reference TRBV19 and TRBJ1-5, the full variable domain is DGGITQSPKYLFRKEGQNVTLSCEQNLNHDAMYWYRQDPGQGLRLIYYSQIVNDFQKGDIAEGYSVSREKKESFPLTVTSAQKNPTAFYLCATARGQGTDSNQPQHFGDGTRLSIL.

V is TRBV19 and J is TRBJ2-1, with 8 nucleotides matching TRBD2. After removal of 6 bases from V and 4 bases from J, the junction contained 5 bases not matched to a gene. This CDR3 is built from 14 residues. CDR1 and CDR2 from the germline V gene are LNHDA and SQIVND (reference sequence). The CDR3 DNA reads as TGTGCCAGTAGAGGTAGCGGGGTTTACAATGAGCAGTTCTTC. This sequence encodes CASRGSGVYNEQFF. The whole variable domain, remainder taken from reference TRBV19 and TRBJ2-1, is DGGITQSPKYLFRKEGQNVTLSCEQNLNHDAMYWYRQDPGQGLRLIYYSQIVNDFQKGDIAEGYSVSREKKESFPLTVTSAQKNPTAFYLCASRGSGVYNEQFFGPGTRLTVL.

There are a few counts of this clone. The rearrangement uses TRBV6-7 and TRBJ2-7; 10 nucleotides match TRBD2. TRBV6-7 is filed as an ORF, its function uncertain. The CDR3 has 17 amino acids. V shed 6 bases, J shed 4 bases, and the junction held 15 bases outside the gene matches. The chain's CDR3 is CASSDTGTSAYGYEQYF. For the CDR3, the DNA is TGTGCCAGCAGCGATACCGGGACTAGCGCATATGGATACGAGCAGTACTTC.

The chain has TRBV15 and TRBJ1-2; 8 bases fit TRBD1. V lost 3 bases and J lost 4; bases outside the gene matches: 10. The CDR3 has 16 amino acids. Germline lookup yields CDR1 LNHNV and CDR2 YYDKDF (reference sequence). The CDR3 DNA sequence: TGTGCCACCAGCAGGCGGACAGGGCAATTTGTCTATGGCTACACCTTC. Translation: CATSRRTGQFVYGYTF.

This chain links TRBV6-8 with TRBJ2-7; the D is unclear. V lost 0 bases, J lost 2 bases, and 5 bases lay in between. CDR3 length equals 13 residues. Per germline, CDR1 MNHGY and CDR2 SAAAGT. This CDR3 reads CASSYSHTYEQYF. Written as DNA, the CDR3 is TGTGCCAGCAGTTACTCGCACACCTACGAGCAGTACTTC.